These 8 T cell receptor beta chains originate from one sample sequenced in a study of beta chain features in type 1 diabetes. The study reverse transcribed the entire isolated RNA, so it sequenced expressed TCRB transcripts. Some clones are missing from TCRdb's copy, which holds only in-frame ones; the method was immunoSEQ multiplex PCR. Of 300,000 to 450,000 clones listed, around 12% are singletons. For these receptors, no antigen is known. General study results and limits: Among patients with Type 1 diabetes, TCRB CDR3s were moderately but significantly shorter in every one of the four CD4+ subsets.

Material: naive CD4+ T cells from blood. These receptors all stem from a woman under 30 with type 1 diabetes.

The chain carries TRBV13 and TRBJ2-5; the D is unclear. Germline V gives CDR1 PRHDT, CDR2 FYEKMQ (reference sequence). The V gene lost 3 bases and the J gene lost 5 bases, with 4 bases spanning the gap. The CDR3 spans 11 residues. The chain's CDR3 is CASSFLETQYF. In DNA, the CDR3 is TGTGCCAGCAGCTTCTTGGAGACCCAGTACTTC.

The rearrangement joins TRBV4-3 to TRBJ1-5, with a possible D match to TRBD1 (5 bases). CDR3 length: 13 residues. Between the trimmed V and J ends, which lost 4 bases and 7 bases, there was a span of 11 bases. Germline V gene lookup returns CDR1 LGHNA and CDR2 YSLEER. This CDR3 reads CASSRDGGQPQHF. The CDR3 nucleotides read TGCGCCAGCAGCCGGGACGGGGGACAGCCCCAGCATTTT.

This clone has just a few counts. The chain combines TRBV4-3 with TRBJ1-1, with 9 bases aligning to TRBD1. CDR1 is LGHNA and CDR2 is YSLEER in the germline V gene. This CDR3 spans 15 amino acids. The V and J ends lost 3 bases and 1 base, in that order; junction bases with no gene match: 3. In nucleotides, the CDR3 is TGCGCCAGCAGCCAGGCGACAGGGGGGAACACTGAAGCTTTCTTT. This sequence encodes CASSQATGGNTEAFF.

V gene TRBV9 combines with J gene TRBJ2-1; the match to TRBD1 covers 9 bases. V lost 7 bases and J lost 5; bases outside the gene matches: 10. Per the germline V gene, CDR1 is SGDLS and CDR2 is YYNGEE. The CDR3 runs to 15 residues. The CDR3 here is CASDSKDRGNNEQFF. CDR3 bases: TGTGCCAGCGACTCCAAGGACAGGGGTAACAATGAGCAGTTCTTC. Full variable domain (missing parts from reference TRBV9 and TRBJ2-1): DSGVTQTPKHLITATGQRVTLRCSPRSGDLSVYWYQQSLDQGLQFLIQYYNGEERAKGNILERFSAQQFPDLHSELNLSSLELGDSALYFCASDSKDRGNNEQFFGPGTRLTVL.

This clone has only a few counts. The rearrangement joins TRBV27 to TRBJ2-7; perhaps TRBD1 as D (5 bases). The CDR3 sequence is 16 residues long. The V end lost 0 bases, the J end lost 3 bases, and 15 bases lay between the germline ends. CDR1 MNHEY and CDR2 SMNVEV come from the germline V gene (reference sequence). CDR3 sequence reads: CASSLSWADSLYEQYF. The CDR3 nucleotides read TGTGCCAGCAGTTTATCTTGGGCAGACAGTCTCTACGAGCAGTACTTC.

V usage is TRBV4-3 and J usage is TRBJ1-4; D is ambiguous. The V gene's germline CDR1 is LGHNA and CDR2 YSLEER. The CDR3 is 17 amino acids. Deletions cut 0 bases from V and 4 bases from J, with 15 bases between. CDR3 in DNA: TGCGCCAGCAGCCAAGATGTGGCGGGAGTCGGTAATGAAAAACTGTTTTTT. It translates to CASSQDVAGVGNEKLFF.

V gene TRBV7-2 combines with J gene TRBJ1-5; D gene ambiguous. From germline, CDR1 is SGHTA and CDR2 FQGNSA. The CDR3 contains 13 residues. Between the trimmed V and J ends, which lost 4 bases and 3 bases, there was a span of 7 bases. The CDR3 protein is CASSSGSNQPQHF. The CDR3 DNA is TGTGCCAGCAGCTCGGGTTCCAATCAGCCCCAGCATTTT.

This chain uses TRBV5-1 with TRBJ2-5; 8 nucleotides match TRBD2. The CDR3 is 16 residues long. CDR1 and CDR2 (germline): SGHRS, YFSETQ. Trimming cost V 5 bases and J 0 bases; bases outside gene matches: 9. The CDR3 here is CASRILRGDYQETQYF. CDR3 nucleotide sequence: TGCGCCAGCAGGATCTTGCGGGGGGACTACCAAGAGACCCAGTACTTC.